The next 10 T cell receptor beta chains were all read from a single sample in a study of early T cells in non-severe SARS-CoV-2 infection. TCRdb re-analysed the 5' RACE reads in MiXCR, keeping a single row per CDR3 protein. Of 55,000 to 65,000 distinct CDR3 sequences detected, 10% to 13% appear once; the ten largest clones hold about 1.5%. The sequenced sample was whole blood. Receptors were obtained from an adult who was a healthcare worker with PCR-confirmed SARS-CoV-2 infection or an uninfected control (not recorded which).

As regards this clonotype: At one end, the junction sequence differs from germline, possibly due to a read error. The genes are TRBV7-2 and TRBJ2-3; TRBD2 is a possible D gene (5 bases). Germline CDR1 is SGHTA and CDR2 is FQGNSA. The CDR3 has 11 residues. Written as DNA, the CDR3 is TGTGCCAGCAGCCCGGACTCCTCATGGAATTTT. Protein sequence: CASSPDSSWNF. The full variable domain, rest sourced from reference TRBV7-2 and TRBJ2-3, is GAGVSQSPSNKVTEKGKDVELRCDPISGHTALYWYRQSLGQGLEFLIYFQGNSAPDKSGLPSDRFSAERTGGSVSTLTIQRTQQEDSAVYLCASSPDSSWNFGPGTRLTVL.

This clonotype was counted only a few times. This chain joins TRBV18 and TRBJ1-1; 7 bases fit TRBD1. There are 15 residues in the CDR3. Germline V lookup: CDR1 KGHSH, CDR2 LQKENI. With V trimmed by 3 bases and J by 4 bases, 8 bases remained unmatched. CDR3: CASSPSTGTGTEAFF. The CDR3 DNA reads TGTGCCAGCTCACCTTCGACAGGGACGGGCACTGAAGCTTTCTTT.

The chain combines TRBV7-8 with TRBJ1-2, with D possibly being TRBD1 (6 bases). The CDR3 sequence is 14 residues long. Germline V lookup: CDR1 SGHVS, CDR2 FQNEAQ. V shed 5 bases and J shed 4 bases, with 14 bases lying between them. CDR3 in DNA: TGTGCCAGCAGCCCCCAACAGGGTGGCTATGGCTACACCTTC. It encodes CASSPQQGGYGYTF. Full variable domain (outside the CDR3, taken from reference TRBV7-8 and TRBJ1-2): GAGVSQSPRYKVAKRGQDVALRCDPISGHVSLFWYQQALGQGPEFLTYFQNEAQLDKSGLPSDRFFAERPEGSVSTLKIQRTQQEDSAVYLCASSPQQGGYGYTFGSGTRLTVV.

This clonotype showed up many times. The rearrangement uses TRBV6-1 and TRBJ1-2; D is possibly TRBD1 (6 bases). V was clipped by 6 bases and J by 2 bases, with 16 bases between them. Looked up from germline, CDR1 is MNHNS and CDR2 is SASEGT. The CDR3 extends over 15 amino acids. Here the CDR3 DNA reads TGTGCCAGCAGCCCAGAGGGGGGCCGCAACTATGGCTACACCTTC. It specifies CASSPEGGRNYGYTF.

This clonotype has at least ten counts. CDR3 sequence (DNA): TGTGCCAGCAGCTTAGCGGTAACTAGCGGGGGCACCTACGAGCAGTACTTC. Its translation is CASSLAVTSGGTYEQYF. The genes are TRBV11-2 and TRBJ2-7, with 11 bases identical to TRBD2. Germline assignment: CDR1 SGHAT and CDR2 FQNNGV. The CDR3 covers 17 residues. V shed 1 base, J shed 2 bases, and the junction held 7 bases outside the gene matches.

In this sample, this clonotype turned up many times. This chain uses TRBV7-6 with TRBJ1-2; 7 bases fit TRBD1. The V segment lost 0 bases and the J segment 8 bases; nucleotides outside the gene matches: 9. Germline-derived CDR1 and CDR2 are SGHVS and FNYEAQ. The CDR3 contains 15 residues. CDR3 in amino acids: CASSLAQGPLSGYTF. In DNA, the CDR3 is TGTGCCAGCAGCTTAGCACAGGGGCCTTTATCGGGCTACACCTTC.

This clonotype has at least ten counts. The chain employs TRBV27 and TRBJ2-3; D might be TRBD2 (6 bases). The CDR3 length is 13 residues. Germline CDR1 and CDR2: MNHEY and SMNVEV (reference sequence). The V gene lost 5 bases and the J gene lost 6 bases, with 12 bases spanning the gap. The CDR3 sequence: CASSADGGDTQYF. The DNA of the CDR3 is TGTGCCAGCAGTGCCGATGGAGGGGATACGCAGTATTTT.

This chain connects TRBV9 to TRBJ1-5; maybe TRBD1 (6 bases). Germline V gene lookup returns CDR1 SGDLS and CDR2 YYNGEE. With 4 bases removed from V and 0 bases from J, the gap between germline ends came to 11 bases. The length of the CDR3 is 15 residues. The CDR3, as DNA: TGTGCCAGCAGCTTCGGACAGTATAGCAATCAGCCCCAGCATTTT. It yields the protein CASSFGQYSNQPQHF.

This clonotype was recorded many times. This chain joins TRBV2 and TRBJ1-6; D not resolved. The V and J ends lost 3 bases and 8 bases respectively, with 14 bases between them. The CDR3 loop spans 15 amino acids. From germline, CDR1 is SNHLY and CDR2 FYNNEI. CDR3: CASSDEDGPYSPLHF. The CDR3 DNA reads as TGTGCCAGCAGTGATGAGGACGGACCTTATTCACCCCTCCACTTT.

Worth noting for this clonotype: The junction differs from germline at one of its ends, possibly a read error. The V gene is TRBV10-3, the J gene TRBJ2-1; 9 bases agree with TRBD1. The CDR3 covers 14 residues. Germline V gene lookup returns CDR1 ENHRY and CDR2 SYGVKD. The CDR3 DNA is TGTGCCATCAGTGAGTCGGGACAGGGACCTGAGCAGCTCTTC. It specifies CAISESGQGPEQLF.